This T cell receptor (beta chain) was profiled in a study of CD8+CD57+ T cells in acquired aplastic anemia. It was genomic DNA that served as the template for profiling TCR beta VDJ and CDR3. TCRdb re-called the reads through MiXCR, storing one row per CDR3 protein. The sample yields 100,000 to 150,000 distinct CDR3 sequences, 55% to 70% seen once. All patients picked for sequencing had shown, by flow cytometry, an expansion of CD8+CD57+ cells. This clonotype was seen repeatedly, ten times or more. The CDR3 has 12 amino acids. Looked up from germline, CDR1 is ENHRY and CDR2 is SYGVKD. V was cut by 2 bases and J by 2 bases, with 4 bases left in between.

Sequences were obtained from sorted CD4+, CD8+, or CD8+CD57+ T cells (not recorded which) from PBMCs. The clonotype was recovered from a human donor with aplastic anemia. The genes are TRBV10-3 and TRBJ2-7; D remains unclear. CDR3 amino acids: CAISEGPYEQYF. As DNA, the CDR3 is TGTGCCATCAGTGAGGGCCCCTACGAGCAGTACTTC.